The 14 T cell receptor beta chains presented below share a single source sample, sequenced in a study of blood T cell repertoires in COVID-19. Repertoires were generated with immunoSEQ multiplex PCR, while TCRdb's copy carries only in-frame clones and drops some. The sample yields under 250,000 clones, 70% to 90% seen once. Sequences were obtained from peripheral blood. The receptors were sampled from a woman in her 70s with active or convalescent COVID-19.

The chain uses TRBV28 and TRBJ1-4; a weak D match, TRBD1 (5 bases). The CDR3 sequence is 16 residues long. V lost 7 bases and J lost 0, with 15 bases in between. The germline V gene encodes CDR1 MDHEN and CDR2 SYDVKM. The CDR3 bases are TGTGCCAGCACCGATTTGACAGCTGCAACTAATGAAAAACTGTTTTTT. Protein: CASTDLTAATNEKLFF.

This rearrangement joins TRBV4-1 to TRBJ1-3, with D perhaps TRBD1 (5 bases). V was shortened by 8 bases and J by 0 bases, with 14 bases between the two germline ends. The germline V gene encodes CDR1 MGHRA and CDR2 YSYEKL. This CDR3 comprises 15 residues. Here the CDR3 reads CASDDFDSSGNTIYF. In DNA, the CDR3 is TGCGCCAGCGACGATTTCGACAGCTCTGGAAACACCATATATTTT.

This chain uses TRBV5-4 with TRBJ1-3; D call uncertain. The ends were cut back, 3 bases at V and 4 bases at J, with 14 bases in the middle. This CDR3 has 15 amino acids. CDR1 and CDR2 from the germline V gene are SGHNT and YYREEE (reference sequence). CDR3 in amino acids: CASSSPREGGNTIYF. The CDR3 region has the DNA TGTGCCAGCAGCTCCCCCCGGGAAGGGGGAAACACCATATATTTT.

CDR3 bases: TGCGCCAGCAGCCAAGATGCAGGTAGCTCCTATAATTCACCCCTCCACTTT. It encodes CASSQDAGSSYNSPLHF. The chain uses TRBV4-3 and TRBJ1-6; D gene ambiguous. V gave up 0 bases and J gave up 0 bases, with 9 bases separating them. The V gene's germline CDR1 is LGHNA and CDR2 YSLEER. The CDR3 totals 17 residues.

Turning to this clone: Other DNA sequences in this sample translate to the same CDR3. The V and J genes are TRBV6-5 and TRBJ1-2; 12 nucleotides line up with TRBD1. The germline V gene encodes CDR1 MNHEY and CDR2 SVGAGI. CDR3 length: 15 amino acids. V gave up 5 bases and J gave up 7 bases; unmatched junction bases: 8. As DNA, the CDR3 is TGTGCCAGCAGTCCCCGGGACAGGGGGCTTGGTGGCTACACCTTC. Translated: CASSPRDRGLGGYTF.

The genes are TRBV2 and TRBJ2-5; a weak D match, TRBD1 (6 bases). V was shortened by 3 bases and J by 4 bases, with 9 bases between the two germline ends. Germline V gene data show CDR1 as SNHLY and CDR2 as FYNNEI. CDR3 length: 13 residues. The DNA of the CDR3 is TGTGCCAGCAGTGATCAGGGGCCAGAGACCCAGTACTTC. It specifies CASSDQGPETQYF.

The genes are TRBV5-4 and TRBJ1-2, with a tentative D call TRBD1 (5 bases). The germline gives CDR1 SGHNT, CDR2 YYREEE (reference sequence). V was pared by 3 bases and J by 4 bases, with 7 bases between. This CDR3 has 12 residues. The CDR3 sequence: CASSSDIYGYTF. CDR3 nucleotide sequence: TGTGCCAGCAGCTCGGACATCTATGGCTACACCTTC.

The V and J genes are TRBV18 and TRBJ2-5, with D unclear. CDR1 is KGHSH, CDR2 LQKENI, per germline. Between the trimmed V and J ends, which lost 2 bases and 4 bases, there was a span of 5 bases. CDR3 length: 12 amino acids. CDR3 in amino acids: CASSPGPETQYF. The CDR3 nucleotides read TGTGCCAGCTCACCAGGGCCAGAGACCCAGTACTTC.

Many counts were recorded for this clone. The chain couples TRBV6-5 to TRBJ1-6; D not certain. The germline gives CDR1 MNHEY, CDR2 SVGAGI. Trimming took 0 bases from V and 16 from J, leaving 13 bases between them. The CDR3 loop spans 13 amino acids. The CDR3 sequence: CASSYSTAGGLHF. CDR3 coding DNA: TGTGCCAGCAGTTACTCGACGGCAGGCGGGCTCCACTTT.

V and J are TRBV7-8 and TRBJ1-2, with 8 positions matching TRBD1. J gave up 1 base and V 4 bases, and 2 bases lay outside the gene matches. Germline V lookup: CDR1 SGHVS, CDR2 FQNEAQ. The CDR3 spans 14 residues. Here the CDR3 reads CASSWDRSNYGYTF. The CDR3 DNA follows: TGTGCCAGCAGCTGGGACAGGAGTAACTATGGCTACACCTTC.

V gene TRBV5-1 combines with J gene TRBJ1-2; 8 bases agree with TRBD1. Germline V gene sequence: CDR1 SGHRS, CDR2 YFSETQ. The CDR3 is made up of 17 amino acids. V trimming: 6 bases; J trimming: 7 bases; junction bases outside the gene matches: 20. The CDR3 nucleotides are TGCGCCAGCACCCTGGAGGGGGTAGGCCAGGGGGCTTCTGGCTACACCTTC. Translated: CASTLEGVGQGASGYTF.

The chain uses TRBV6-5 and TRBJ2-3, with a weak D call TRBD2 (5 bases). CDR1 is MNHEY and CDR2 is SVGAGI in the germline V gene. Deletions cut 4 bases from V and 2 bases from J, with 7 bases between. The CDR3 consists of 13 residues. The CDR3 spells CASSSAATDTQYF. For the CDR3, the DNA is TGTGCCAGCAGTTCAGCGGCCACAGATACGCAGTATTTT.

The J gene is TRBJ2-1, the V gene TRBV7-8; 7 bases align to TRBD1. The V gene end was trimmed by 4 bases and the J gene end by 0 bases; junction bases not matched to a gene: 6. CDR3 size: 16 residues. Germline V gene sequence: CDR1 SGHVS, CDR2 FQNEAQ. The CDR3 bases are TGTGCCAGCAGCTCCGACAGGGCCAGCTCCTACAATGAGCAGTTCTTC. This sequence encodes CASSSDRASSYNEQFF.

The chain links TRBV12-3 or TRBV12-4 to TRBJ1-2, with a possible D match to TRBD1 (5 bases). Trimming took 3 bases from V and 8 from J, leaving 13 bases between them. There are 13 residues in the CDR3. The DNA of the CDR3 is TGTGCCAGCAGTTTCTTTAGCAGGGTGGGCTACACCTTC. Its protein is CASSFFSRVGYTF.